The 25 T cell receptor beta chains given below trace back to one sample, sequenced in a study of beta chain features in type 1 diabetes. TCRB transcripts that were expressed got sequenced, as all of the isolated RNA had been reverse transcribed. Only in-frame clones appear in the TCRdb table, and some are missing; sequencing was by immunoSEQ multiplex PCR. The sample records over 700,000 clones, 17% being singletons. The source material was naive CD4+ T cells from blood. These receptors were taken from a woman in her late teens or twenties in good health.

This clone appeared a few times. CDR3 residues: CASSPQGNTGELFF. CDR3 nucleotides: TGTGCCAGCAGCCCACAGGGGAACACCGGGGAGCTGTTTTTT. The rearrangement uses TRBV7-3 and TRBJ2-2; TRBD1 might be the D (6 bases). CDR1 SGHTA and CDR2 FQGTGA come from the germline V gene. V was pared by 5 bases and J by 1 base, with 8 bases between. This CDR3 contains 14 residues.

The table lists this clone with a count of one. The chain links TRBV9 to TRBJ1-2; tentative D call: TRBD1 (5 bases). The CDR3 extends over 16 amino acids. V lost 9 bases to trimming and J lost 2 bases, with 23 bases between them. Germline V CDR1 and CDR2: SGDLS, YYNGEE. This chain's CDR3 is CAISKVGEGQNYGYTF. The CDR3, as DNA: TGTGCCATCTCCAAAGTCGGGGAGGGGCAGAACTATGGCTACACCTTC.

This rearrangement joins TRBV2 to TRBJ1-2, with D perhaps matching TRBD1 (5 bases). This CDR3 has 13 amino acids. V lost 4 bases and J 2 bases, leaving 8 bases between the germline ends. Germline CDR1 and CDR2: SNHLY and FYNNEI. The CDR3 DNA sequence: TGTGCCAGCAGTGCCCAGGGCAACTATGGCTACACCTTC. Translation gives CASSAQGNYGYTF.

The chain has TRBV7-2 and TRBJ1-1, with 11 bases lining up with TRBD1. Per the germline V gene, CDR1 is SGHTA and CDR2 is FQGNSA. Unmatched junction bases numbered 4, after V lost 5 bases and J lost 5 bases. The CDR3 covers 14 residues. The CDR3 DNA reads TGTGCCAGCAGCGGACAGGGGGCAGGAACTGAAGCTTTCTTT. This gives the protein CASSGQGAGTEAFF.

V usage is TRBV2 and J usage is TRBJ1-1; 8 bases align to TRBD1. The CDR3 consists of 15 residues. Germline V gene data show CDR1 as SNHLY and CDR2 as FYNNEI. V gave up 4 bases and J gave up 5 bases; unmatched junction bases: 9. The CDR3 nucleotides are TGTGCCAGCAGTGTTCAGGGGGCGTTTAGTACTGAAGCTTTCTTT. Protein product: CASSVQGAFSTEAFF.

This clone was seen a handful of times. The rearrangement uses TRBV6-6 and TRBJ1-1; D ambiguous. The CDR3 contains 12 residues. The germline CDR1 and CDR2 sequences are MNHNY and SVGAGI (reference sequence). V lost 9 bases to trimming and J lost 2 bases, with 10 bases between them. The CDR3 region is CASGVSNTEAFF. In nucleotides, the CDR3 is TGTGCCAGTGGGGTCAGTAACACTGAAGCTTTCTTT.

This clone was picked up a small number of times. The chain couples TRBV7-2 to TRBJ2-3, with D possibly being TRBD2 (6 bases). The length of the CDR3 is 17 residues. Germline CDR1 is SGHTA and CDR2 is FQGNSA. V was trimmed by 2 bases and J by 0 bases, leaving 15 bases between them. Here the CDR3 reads CASSLSVGGSSTDTQYF. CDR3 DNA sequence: TGTGCCAGCAGCTTATCTGTCGGGGGATCAAGCACAGATACGCAGTATTTT. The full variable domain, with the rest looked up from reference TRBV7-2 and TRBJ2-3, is GAGVSQSPSNKVTEKGKDVELRCDPISGHTALYWYRQSLGQGLEFLIYFQGNSAPDKSGLPSDRFSAERTGGSVSTLTIQRTQQEDSAVYLCASSLSVGGSSTDTQYFGPGTRLTVL.

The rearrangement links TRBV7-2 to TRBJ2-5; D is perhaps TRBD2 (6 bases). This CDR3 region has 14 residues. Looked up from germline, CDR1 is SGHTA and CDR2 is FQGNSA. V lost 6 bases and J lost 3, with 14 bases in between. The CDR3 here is CASRKSGGEETQYF. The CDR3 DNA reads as TGTGCCAGCAGGAAGAGCGGAGGGGAAGAGACCCAGTACTTC.

The CDR3 is CASSLPVGKYSYNEQFF. DNA of the CDR3: TGTGCCAGCAGCTTGCCGGTAGGCAAGTACTCCTACAATGAGCAGTTCTTC. This chain links TRBV7-2 with TRBJ2-1; D gene unclear. CDR3 length: 17 residues. Trimming left V 3 bases short and J 0 bases short, with 15 bases between. Germline assignment: CDR1 SGHTA and CDR2 FQGNSA.

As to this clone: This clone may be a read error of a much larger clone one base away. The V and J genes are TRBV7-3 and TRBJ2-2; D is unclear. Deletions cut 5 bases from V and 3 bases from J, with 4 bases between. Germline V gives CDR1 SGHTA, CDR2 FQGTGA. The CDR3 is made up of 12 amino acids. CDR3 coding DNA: TGTGCCAGCAGCCTAGACACCGGGGAGCTGTTTTTT. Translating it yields CASSLDTGELFF.

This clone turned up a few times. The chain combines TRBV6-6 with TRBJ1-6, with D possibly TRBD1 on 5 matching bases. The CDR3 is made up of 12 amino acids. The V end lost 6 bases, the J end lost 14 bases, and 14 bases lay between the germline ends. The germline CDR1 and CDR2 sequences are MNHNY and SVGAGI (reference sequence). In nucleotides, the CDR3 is TGTGCCAGCAGCCTGGACAAAGCCTCCCTCCACTTT. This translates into CASSLDKASLHF.

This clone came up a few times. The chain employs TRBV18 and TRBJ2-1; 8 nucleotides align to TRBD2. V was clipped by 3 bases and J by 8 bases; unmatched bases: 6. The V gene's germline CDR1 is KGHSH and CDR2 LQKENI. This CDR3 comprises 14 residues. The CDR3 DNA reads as TGTGCCAGCTCACCGAAGCGGGGGCTACATGAGCAGTTCTTC. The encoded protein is CASSPKRGLHEQFF.

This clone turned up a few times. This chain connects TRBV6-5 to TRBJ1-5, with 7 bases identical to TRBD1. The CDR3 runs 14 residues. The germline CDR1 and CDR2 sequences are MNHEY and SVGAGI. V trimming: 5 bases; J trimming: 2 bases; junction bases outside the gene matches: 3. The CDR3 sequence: CASSARGGNQPQHF. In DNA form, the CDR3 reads TGTGCCAGCAGTGCCAGGGGGGGCAATCAGCCCCAGCATTTT.

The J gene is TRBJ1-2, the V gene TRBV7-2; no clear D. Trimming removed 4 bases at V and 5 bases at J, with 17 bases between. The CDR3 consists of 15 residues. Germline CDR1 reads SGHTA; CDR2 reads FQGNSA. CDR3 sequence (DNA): TGTGCCAGCAGCTCATCTCTTGGACGGGCTTATGGCTACACCTTC. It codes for CASSSSLGRAYGYTF.

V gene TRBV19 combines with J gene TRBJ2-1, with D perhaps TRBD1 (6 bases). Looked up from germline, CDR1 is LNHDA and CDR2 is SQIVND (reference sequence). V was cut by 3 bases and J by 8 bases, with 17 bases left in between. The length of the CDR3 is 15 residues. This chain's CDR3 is CASSIVTAGVDEQFF. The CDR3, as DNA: TGTGCCAGTAGTATCGTGACGGCAGGGGTGGATGAGCAGTTCTTC.

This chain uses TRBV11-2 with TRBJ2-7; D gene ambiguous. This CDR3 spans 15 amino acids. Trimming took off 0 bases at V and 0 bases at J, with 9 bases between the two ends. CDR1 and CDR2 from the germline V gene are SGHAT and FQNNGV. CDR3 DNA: TGTGCCAGCAGCTTAGACATCCAGAGCTCCTACGAGCAGTACTTC. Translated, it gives CASSLDIQSSYEQYF.

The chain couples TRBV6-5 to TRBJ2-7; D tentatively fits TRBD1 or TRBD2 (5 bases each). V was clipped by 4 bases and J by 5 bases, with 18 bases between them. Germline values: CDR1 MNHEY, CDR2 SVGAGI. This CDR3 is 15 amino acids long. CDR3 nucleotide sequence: TGTGCCAGCAGTTCGACCGGGACGGGTCTGGACGAGCAGTACTTC. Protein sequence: CASSSTGTGLDEQYF.

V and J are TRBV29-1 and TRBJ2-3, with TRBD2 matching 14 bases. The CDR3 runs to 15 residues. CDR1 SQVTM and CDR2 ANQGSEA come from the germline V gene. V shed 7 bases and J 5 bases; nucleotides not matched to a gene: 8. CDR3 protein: CSARTSGRYRDTQYF. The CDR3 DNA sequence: TGCAGCGCCCGGACTAGCGGGAGGTATAGAGATACGCAGTATTTT.

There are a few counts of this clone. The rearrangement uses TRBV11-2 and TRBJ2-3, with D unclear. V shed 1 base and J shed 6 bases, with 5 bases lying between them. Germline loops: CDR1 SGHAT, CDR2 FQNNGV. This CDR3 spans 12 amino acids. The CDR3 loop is CASSLVGDTQYF. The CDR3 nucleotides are TGTGCCAGCAGCTTAGTCGGGGATACGCAGTATTTT.

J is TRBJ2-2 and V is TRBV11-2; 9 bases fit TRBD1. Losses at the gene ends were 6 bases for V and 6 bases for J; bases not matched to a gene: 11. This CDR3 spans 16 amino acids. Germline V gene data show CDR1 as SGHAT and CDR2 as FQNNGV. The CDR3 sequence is CASRLSGTGRAGELFF. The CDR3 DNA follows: TGTGCCAGCAGATTATCAGGGACAGGGAGAGCCGGGGAGCTGTTTTTT.

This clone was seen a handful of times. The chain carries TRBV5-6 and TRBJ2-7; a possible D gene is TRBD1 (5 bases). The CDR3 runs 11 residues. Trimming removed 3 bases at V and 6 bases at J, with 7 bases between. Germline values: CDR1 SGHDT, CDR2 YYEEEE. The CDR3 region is CASSYGAEQYF. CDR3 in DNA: TGTGCCAGCAGCTATGGGGCCGAGCAGTACTTC.

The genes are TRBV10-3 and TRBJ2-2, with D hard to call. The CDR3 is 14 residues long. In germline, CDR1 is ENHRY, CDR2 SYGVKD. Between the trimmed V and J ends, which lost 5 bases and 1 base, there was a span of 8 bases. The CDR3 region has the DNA TGTGCCATCAGTTCCCGAGGGAACACCGGGGAGCTGTTTTTT. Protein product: CAISSRGNTGELFF.

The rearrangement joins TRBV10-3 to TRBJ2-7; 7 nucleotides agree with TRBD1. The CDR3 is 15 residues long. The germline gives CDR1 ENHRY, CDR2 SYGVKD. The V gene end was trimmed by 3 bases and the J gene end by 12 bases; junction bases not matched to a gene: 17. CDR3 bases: TGTGCCATCAGTGACCAAACAGGGGAAATGATGAGTCCGTACTTC. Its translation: CAISDQTGEMMSPYF.

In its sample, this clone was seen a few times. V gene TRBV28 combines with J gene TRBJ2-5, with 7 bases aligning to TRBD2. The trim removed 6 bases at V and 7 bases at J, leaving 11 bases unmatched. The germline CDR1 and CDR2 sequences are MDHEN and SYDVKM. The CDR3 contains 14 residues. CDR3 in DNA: TGTGCCAGCAGGTCGACGAGACTAGCCGGGACCCAGTACTTC. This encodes CASRSTRLAGTQYF.

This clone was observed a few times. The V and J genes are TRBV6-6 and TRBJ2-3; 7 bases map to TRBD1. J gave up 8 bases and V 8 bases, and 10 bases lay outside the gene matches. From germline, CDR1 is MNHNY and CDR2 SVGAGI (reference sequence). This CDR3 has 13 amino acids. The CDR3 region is CASRGTDGGTQYF. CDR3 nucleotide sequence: TGTGCCAGCCGAGGGACAGACGGTGGTACGCAGTATTTT.